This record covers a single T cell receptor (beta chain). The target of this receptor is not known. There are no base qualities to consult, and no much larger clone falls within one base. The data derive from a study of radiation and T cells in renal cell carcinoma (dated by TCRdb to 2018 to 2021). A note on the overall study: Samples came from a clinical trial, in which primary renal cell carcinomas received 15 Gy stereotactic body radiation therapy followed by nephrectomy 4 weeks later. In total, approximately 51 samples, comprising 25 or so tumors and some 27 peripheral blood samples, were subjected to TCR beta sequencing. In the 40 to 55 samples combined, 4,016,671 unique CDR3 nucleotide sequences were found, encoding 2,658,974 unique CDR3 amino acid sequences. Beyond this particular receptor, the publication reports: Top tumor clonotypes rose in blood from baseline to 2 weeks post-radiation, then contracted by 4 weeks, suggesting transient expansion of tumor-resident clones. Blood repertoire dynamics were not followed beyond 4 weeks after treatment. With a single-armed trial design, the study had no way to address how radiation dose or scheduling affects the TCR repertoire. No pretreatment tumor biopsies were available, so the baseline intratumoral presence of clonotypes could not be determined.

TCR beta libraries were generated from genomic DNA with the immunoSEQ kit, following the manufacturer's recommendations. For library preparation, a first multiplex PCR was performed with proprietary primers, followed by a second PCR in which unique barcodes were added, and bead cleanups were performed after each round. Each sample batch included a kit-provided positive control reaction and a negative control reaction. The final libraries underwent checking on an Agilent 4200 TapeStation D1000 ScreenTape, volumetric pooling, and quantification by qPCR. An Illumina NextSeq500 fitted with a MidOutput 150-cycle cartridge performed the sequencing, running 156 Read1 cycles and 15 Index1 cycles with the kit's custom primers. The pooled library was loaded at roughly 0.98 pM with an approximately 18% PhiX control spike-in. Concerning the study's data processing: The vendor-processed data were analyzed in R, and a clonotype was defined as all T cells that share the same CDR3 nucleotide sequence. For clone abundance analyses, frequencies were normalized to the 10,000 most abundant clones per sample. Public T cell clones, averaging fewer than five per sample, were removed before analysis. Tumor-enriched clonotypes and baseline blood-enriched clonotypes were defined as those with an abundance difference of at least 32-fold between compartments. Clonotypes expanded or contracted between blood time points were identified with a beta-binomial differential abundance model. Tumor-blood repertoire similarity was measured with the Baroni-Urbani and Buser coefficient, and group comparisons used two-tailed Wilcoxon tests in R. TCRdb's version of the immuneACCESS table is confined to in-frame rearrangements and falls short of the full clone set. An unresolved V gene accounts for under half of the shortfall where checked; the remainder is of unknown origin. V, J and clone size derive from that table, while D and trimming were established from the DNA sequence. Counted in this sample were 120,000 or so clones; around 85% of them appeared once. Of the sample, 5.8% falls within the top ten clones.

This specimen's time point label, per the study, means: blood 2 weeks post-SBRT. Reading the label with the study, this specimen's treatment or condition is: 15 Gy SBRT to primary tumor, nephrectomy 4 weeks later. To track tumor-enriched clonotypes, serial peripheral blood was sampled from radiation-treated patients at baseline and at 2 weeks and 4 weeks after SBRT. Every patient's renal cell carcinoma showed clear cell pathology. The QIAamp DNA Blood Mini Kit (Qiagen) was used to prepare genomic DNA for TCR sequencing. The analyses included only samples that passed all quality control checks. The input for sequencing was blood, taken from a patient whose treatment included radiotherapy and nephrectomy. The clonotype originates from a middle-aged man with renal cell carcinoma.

The DNA sequence reads TGTGCCAGCAGCGGGGGGACAGGGAACGAAGAAAGCAATCAGCCCCAGCATTTT. Its protein reads: CASSGGTGNEESNQPQHF. The chain links TRBV2 with TRBJ1-5; TRBD1 fits 9 bases in the junction. The CDR3, from cysteine to phenylalanine, totals 18 residues. The CDR3 DNA has 54 bases and is translated from base 1. From V the trimming removes 6 bases and from J it removes 1 base, while the gene matches leave 13 bases of the junction unaccounted for. CDR1 and CDR2 are read off the germline V gene as SNHLY and FYNNEI.